The rows below give T cell receptor beta chains drawn from one sample of a study of T cells in localized non-small cell lung cancer. Profiled with immunoSEQ multiplex PCR; TCRdb holds only in-frame clones, not every one. This sample carries over a thousand clones, approximately 17% of them seen once, and the ten largest clones take around 10%. The material sequenced was normal lung tissue next to the tumor, taken before any cancer treatment. The receptors were gathered from a male donor at least 60 years old with stage III squamous cell lung carcinoma. CDR3s include the opening cysteine and the closing phenylalanine or tryptophan. The D gene is left open where the match is weak. Clone size is given for some rows only: seen once, a few or many times, or a class if the clone is expanded.

len | j_gene | d_gene | v_gene | abundance | CDR3aa | CDR3nt
15 | TRBJ1-6 | . | TRBV11-3 | . | CASSSGISHNSPLHF | TGTGCCAGCAGCTCAGGGATATCGCATAATTCACCCCTCCACTTT
14 | TRBJ2-5 | . | TRBV11-3 | medium-sized | CASSLGSNRETQYF | TGTGCCAGCAGCTTAGGATCCAACAGGGAGACCCAGTACTTC
18 | TRBJ1-5 | TRBD1 | TRBV6-8 | . | CASSRRDRGPYSNQPQHF | TGTGCCAGCAGTCGTCGGGACAGGGGGCCATATAGCAATCAGCCCCAGCATTTT
18 | TRBJ1-3 | TRBD1 | TRBV9 | . | CASSTRPGTGFSGNTIYF | TGTGCCAGCAGCACACGTCCCGGGACAGGGTTCTCTGGAAACACCATATATTTT
15 | TRBJ1-6 | . | TRBV9 | few | CASSDSRTYNSPLHF | TGTGCCAGCAGCGACAGTAGAACTTATAATTCACCCCTCCACTTT
13 | TRBJ1-1 | . | TRBV28 | . | CASTQRGSIEAFF | TGTGCCAGCACTCAAAGGGGGAGCATCGAAGCTTTCTTT
15 | TRBJ2-7 | . | TRBV11-3 | few | CASSEGGTDISEQYF | TGTGCCAGCAGCGAAGGCGGGACAGATATTTCTGAGCAGTACTTC
13 | TRBJ2-7 | . | TRBV28 | few | CASYSGSSYEQYF | TGTGCCAGCTATAGCGGTTCCTCCTACGAGCAGTACTTC
16 | TRBJ1-5 | TRBD1 | TRBV11-3 | few | CASSYGTGDGNQPQHF | TGTGCCAGCAGCTACGGGACAGGGGACGGCAATCAGCCCCAGCATTTT
16 | TRBJ2-5 | TRBD2 | TRBV11-3 | few | CASSLVTRGGLETQYF | TGTGCTAGCAGCTTAGTGACGCGGGGGGGCCTGGAGACCCAGTACTTC
15 | TRBJ2-2 | TRBD2 | TRBV6-8 | few | CASSGTSGGAGELFF | TGTGCCAGCAGTGGGACTAGCGGGGGGGCCGGGGAGCTGTTTTTT
14 | TRBJ2-2 | . | TRBV19 | . | CASSPMGTRGELFF | TGTGCCAGTAGTCCTATGGGTACTAGGGGGGAGCTGTTTTTT
15 | TRBJ1-1 | . | TRBV11-3 | few | CASNPSTGTNTEAFF | TGTGCCAGCAACCCGTCCACGGGGACAAACACTGAAGCTTTCTTT
13 | TRBJ1-5 | . | TRBV19 | few | CASRDSQNQPQHF | TGTGCCAGTAGGGACAGCCAAAATCAGCCCCAGCATTTT
14 | TRBJ2-1 | . | TRBV11-3 | . | CASSHFEGRDEQFF | TGTGCCAGCAGCCACTTCGAGGGGCGCGATGAGCAGTTCTTC
17 | TRBJ2-2 | TRBD2 | TRBV19 | . | CASSTILGGANTGELFF | TGTGCCAGTAGTACCATTCTGGGAGGGGCGAACACCGGGGAGCTGTTTTTT
15 | TRBJ1-3 | . | TRBV6-8 | . | CASSASDIDGNTIYF | TGTGCCAGCAGTGCAAGCGACATCGACGGAAACACCATATATTTT
14 | TRBJ2-3 | TRBD1 | TRBV29-1 | . | CSAGRTGDRDTQYF | TGCAGCGCCGGTAGGACAGGGGATAGGGATACGCAGTATTTT
13 | TRBJ1-1 | . | TRBV6-8 | medium-sized | CASTDGSLTEAFF | TGTGCCAGCACTGACGGGAGTTTAACTGAAGCTTTCTTT
22 | TRBJ2-3 | TRBD2 | TRBV19 | . | CASSILVCKTRLAGRPVDTQYF | TGTGCCAGTAGTATCTTGGTGTGCAAAACCCGACTAGCGGGGCGCCCAGTGGATACGCAGTATTTT
16 | TRBJ1-3 | TRBD1 | TRBV12-5 | . | CASGPWDRVPGNTIYF | TGTGCTAGTGGGCCCTGGGACAGGGTGCCTGGAAACACCATATATTTT
15 | TRBJ2-7 | . | TRBV11-3 | medium-sized | CASSLGAGRTYEQYF | TGTGCCAGCAGCTTAGGGGCGGGGAGGACCTACGAGCAGTACTTC
13 | TRBJ1-1 | . | TRBV29-1 | large | CSVTTGLGPEAFF | TGCAGCGTGACGACAGGACTTGGGCCTGAAGCTTTCTTT
16 | TRBJ2-7 | TRBD1 | TRBV6-1 | few | CASSEAAGQGAGEQYF | TGTGCCAGCAGTGAAGCGGCGGGACAGGGGGCGGGGGAGCAGTACTTC
17 | TRBJ1-5 | TRBD1 | TRBV23-1 | . | CASSKTDRGEGNQPQHF | TGCGCCAGCAGTAAAACGGACAGGGGAGAGGGCAATCAGCCCCAGCATTTT
15 | TRBJ2-5 | TRBD1 | TRBV6-8 | few | CASKDRDSGGETQYF | TGTGCCAGCAAAGACCGGGACAGCGGTGGAGAGACCCAGTACTTC
14 | TRBJ2-7 | . | TRBV11-3 | few | CASSLGTNEGEQYF | TGTGCCAGCAGCTTAGGCACCAACGAGGGCGAGCAGTACTTC
16 | TRBJ2-5 | . | TRBV14 | . | CASSPETGHFQETQYF | TGTGCCAGCAGCCCCGAAACCGGACACTTCCAAGAGACCCAGTACTTC
14 | TRBJ2-5 | . | TRBV7-1 | medium-sized | CASSLDSLQETQYF | TGTGCCAGCAGCCTGGACAGTTTACAAGAGACCCAGTACTTC
16 | TRBJ1-4 | TRBD1 | TRBV6-8 | . | CASSSIDRGRGEKLFF | TGTGCCAGCAGTTCGATTGACAGGGGGCGCGGTGAAAAACTGTTTTTT
14 | TRBJ1-1 | . | TRBV9 | medium-sized | CASSEDRRDTEAFF | TGTGCCAGCAGTGAGGACCGTAGGGACACTGAAGCTTTCTTT
15 | TRBJ1-6 | . | TRBV4-1 | medium-sized | CASSQGAIRDSPLHF | TGCGCCAGCAGCCAAGGGGCGATCAGGGATTCACCCCTCCACTTT
16 | TRBJ1-1 | TRBD1 | TRBV9 | few | CASSAGTGRLVTEAFF | TGTGCCAGCAGCGCCGGGACAGGGCGTTTAGTCACTGAAGCTTTCTTT
17 | TRBJ2-1 | TRBD2 | TRBV19 | . | CASSKGSGVGLYNEQFF | TGTGCCAGTAGTAAGGGTAGCGGGGTGGGGTTGTACAATGAGCAGTTCTTC
15 | TRBJ1-2 | TRBD1 | TRBV6-8 | . | CASSRAGTGYYGYTF | TGTGCCAGCAGTCGCGCCGGGACAGGATACTATGGCTACACCTTC
13 | TRBJ2-2 | . | TRBV7-4 | . | CASSFGGSGELFF | TGTGCCAGCAGCTTTGGAGGATCCGGGGAGCTGTTTTTT
13 | TRBJ1-5 | . | TRBV6-8 | . | CASSPQENQPQHF | TGTGCCAGCAGTCCCCAGGAGAATCAGCCCCAGCATTTT
19 | TRBJ2-5 | TRBD1 | TRBV11-3 | . | CASSLGAIPGQPAGETQYF | TGTGCCAGCAGCTTAGGAGCAATCCCGGGACAGCCAGCAGGGGAGACCCAGTACTTC
15 | TRBJ1-2 | TRBD1 | TRBV11-3 | few | CASSLEETGGSGYTF | TGTGCCAGCAGCTTAGAGGAGACAGGGGGCTCCGGCTACACCTTC
15 | TRBJ2-3 | . | TRBV5-1 | . | CASSLGRPGTDTQYF | TGCGCCAGCAGCTTGGGGCGACCTGGCACAGATACGCAGTATTTT
13 | TRBJ1-1 | . | TRBV6-8 | medium-sized | CAISMTGSSEAFF | TGTGCCATCAGCATGACAGGTAGTTCTGAAGCTTTCTTT